Listed below are T cell receptor beta chains from one sample, sequenced in a study of shared clonotypes between healthy human individuals. Measured with immunoSEQ multiplex PCR; TCRdb has only the in-frame clones, and not every one. Of about 990,000 clones listed, roughly 74% are singletons. Sequences were obtained from memory CD4+ T cells from PBMCs. The source is a man aged 18 to 29 in good health. Some clones in this sample may be carry-over from other donors' samples. Both conserved end residues are part of each CDR3. A D gene is named only where the DNA matches it firmly. The listing skips clone size in some rows; elsewhere it reads once, few, many or a size class.

TRBJ2-7	TRBD2	TRBV5-1	NA	TGCGCCAGCAGCTTCGCCCCCCCCTGGGGGGGAACCTACGAGCAGTACTTC	CASSFAPPWGGTYEQYF
TRBJ2-3	NA	TRBV5-1	NA	TGCGCCAGCAGCTTGGCCAGCCCTAGCACAGATACGCAGTATTTT	CASSLASPSTDTQYF
TRBJ2-3	NA	TRBV5-8	NA	TGTGCCAGCAGCTTTCTAGGGGATACGCAGTATTTT	CASSFLGDTQYF
TRBJ1-1	NA	TRBV6-5	NA	TGTGCCAGCATACCTCACGGCGGCGGGACTGAAGCTTTCTTT	CASIPHGGGTEAFF
TRBJ2-4	NA	TRBV11-2	NA	TGTGCCAGCAGCTTAGTTCTTGACAGAGAAAACATTCAGTACTTC	CASSLVLDRENIQYF
TRBJ1-5	NA	TRBV2	NA	TGTGCCAGCATGTATACCAATCAGCCCCAGCATTTT	CASMYTNQPQHF
TRBJ2-3	TRBD1	TRBV10-3	NA	TGTGCCATCAGTAGACAGGGGGCCGACACAGATACGCAGTATTTT	CAISRQGADTDTQYF
TRBJ2-7	NA	TRBV28	once	TGTGCCAGCAACCGGGCCCCGAATTCCTACGAGCAGTACTTC	CASNRAPNSYEQYF
TRBJ1-2	NA	TRBV6-1	NA	TGTGCCAGCAGTGATGTCGGTCAGACCAGCCTTTTTGGCTACACCTTC	CASSDVGQTSLFGYTF
TRBJ1-2	NA	TRBV2	NA	TGTGCCAGCAGTGAAGCTCTCGGACAAGGCTACACCTTC	CASSEALGQGYTF
TRBJ2-3	TRBD2	TRBV9	NA	TGTGCCAGCAGCTTTGGGACTAGCGGGGCCGACGATACGCAGTATTTT	CASSFGTSGADDTQYF
TRBJ2-7	NA	TRBV28	NA	TGTGCCAGCAGTAGAAGCGAGCAGTACTTC	CASSRSEQYF